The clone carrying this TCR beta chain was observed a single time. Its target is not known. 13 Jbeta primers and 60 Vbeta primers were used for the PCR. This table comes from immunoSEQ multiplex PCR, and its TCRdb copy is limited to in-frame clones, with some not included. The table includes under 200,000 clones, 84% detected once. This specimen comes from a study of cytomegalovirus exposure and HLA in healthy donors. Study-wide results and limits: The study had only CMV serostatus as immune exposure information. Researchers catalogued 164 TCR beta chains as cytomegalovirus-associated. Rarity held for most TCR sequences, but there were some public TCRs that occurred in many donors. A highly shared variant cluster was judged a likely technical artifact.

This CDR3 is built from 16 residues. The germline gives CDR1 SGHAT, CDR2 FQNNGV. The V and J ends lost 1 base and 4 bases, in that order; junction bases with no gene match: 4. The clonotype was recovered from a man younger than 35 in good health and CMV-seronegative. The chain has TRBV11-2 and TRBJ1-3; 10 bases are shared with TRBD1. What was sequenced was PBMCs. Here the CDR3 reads CASSLAGTGVGNTIYF. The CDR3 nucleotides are TGTGCCAGCAGCTTAGCCGGGACAGGGGTCGGAAACACCATATATTTT.